The entry below describes one T cell receptor beta chain. What it binds is unknown. In germline, CDR1 is ENHRY, CDR2 SYGVKD. The CDR3 has 15 residues. V shed 5 bases and J 4 bases; nucleotides not matched to a gene: 9. Clones were sequenced by immunoSEQ multiplex PCR, and TCRdb holds only the in-frame ones, with some missing. Here the sample spans about 150,000 clones, just over 90% being singletons. This sample is drawn from a study of cytomegalovirus exposure and HLA in healthy donors. About the research overall: The same platform was used for the 120 validation repertoires and the roughly 680 first-cohort repertoires, a later analysis reported. Notes on the study in general: Accounts indicate the classifier identified cytomegalovirus status with strong specificity and sensitivity. The authors listed 164 TCR beta chains as cytomegalovirus-associated. Three CMV-associated chains proved CMV antigen-specific in vitro.

V gene TRBV10-3 combines with J gene TRBJ2-5; 8 bases map to TRBD2. The origin of this receptor is a man aged 18 to 29 in good health and CMV-seronegative. The material sequenced was PBMCs. CDR3 in amino acids: CAISLGAGVGETQYF. The CDR3 DNA reads TGTGCCATCAGTCTCGGAGCGGGGGTGGGAGAGACCCAGTACTTC.